This T cell receptor (beta chain) is from a study of blood T cell repertoires in COVID-19. Assay: immunoSEQ multiplex PCR; the TCRdb copy retains only in-frame clones and omits some. The sample yields around 170,000 clones, 84% seen once. The CDR3 is 11 amino acids. The germline CDR1 and CDR2 sequences are MNHNY and SVGAGI (reference sequence). Trimming took off 0 bases at V and 14 bases at J, with 9 bases between the two ends. V usage is TRBV6-6 and J usage is TRBJ2-3; no clear D gene. This clonotype originated in a man aged 45-65 years who had recovered from COVID-19. Sequenced: PBMCs or T cells enriched from blood (not recorded which). The CDR3 DNA reads TGTGCCAGCAGTTACTCGGCCTCTTGGTATTTT. It yields the protein CASSYSASWYF.